Presented here are 5 T cell receptor beta chains from one specimen sequenced in a study of graft-versus-host responses after intestinal transplantation. TCRdb's table, derived via immunoSEQ multiplex PCR, lists solely in-frame clones and lacks some. The sample consists of 20,000 to 30,000 clones, over 65% of them appearing once. The material was PBMCs, obtained approximately four weeks after intestinal transplant. These receptors all stem from a human patient who received an intestinal transplant, so some T cells may come from the graft donor.

The genes are TRBV7-2 and TRBJ1-5; 7 nucleotides align to TRBD1. The CDR3 has 15 residues. V lost 1 base and J lost 2; bases outside the gene matches: 2. The V gene's germline CDR1 is SGHTA and CDR2 FQGNSA. The CDR3 protein is CASSLEGQGNQPQHF. In DNA form, the CDR3 reads TGTGCCAGCAGCTTAGAAGGACAGGGCAATCAGCCCCAGCATTTT. Full variable domain (rest looked up from reference TRBV7-2 and TRBJ1-5): GAGVSQSPSNKVTEKGKDVELRCDPISGHTALYWYRQSLGQGLEFLIYFQGNSAPDKSGLPSDRFSAERTGGSVSTLTIQRTQQEDSAVYLCASSLEGQGNQPQHFGDGTRLSIL.

The chain employs TRBV15 and TRBJ2-5, with D perhaps matching TRBD2 (6 bases). This CDR3 is 13 amino acids long. The V and J ends lost 9 bases and 2 bases respectively, with 13 bases between them. Germline V gives CDR1 LNHNV, CDR2 YYDKDF (reference sequence). The CDR3 here is CATGTREQETQYF. DNA of the CDR3: TGTGCCACTGGGACGCGGGAACAAGAGACCCAGTACTTC.

The rearrangement links TRBV7-8 to TRBJ2-2; no reliable D call. Looked up from germline, CDR1 is SGHVS and CDR2 is FQNEAQ. Trimming left V 1 base short and J 5 bases short, with 5 bases between. The CDR3 is 13 residues long. The CDR3 loop is CASSLGGTGELFF. The CDR3 coding sequence is TGTGCCAGCAGCTTAGGGGGTACCGGGGAGCTGTTTTTT. Drawing the rest from reference TRBV7-8 and TRBJ2-2, the complete variable domain is GAGVSQSPRYKVAKRGQDVALRCDPISGHVSLFWYQQALGQGPEFLTYFQNEAQLDKSGLPSDRFFAERPEGSVSTLKIQRTQQEDSAVYLCASSLGGTGELFFGEGSRLTVL.

The chain carries TRBV20-1 and TRBJ2-2; D is undetermined. The CDR3 is 11 residues long. The germline V gene has CDR1 DFQATT and CDR2 SNEGSKA (reference sequence). Trimming shortened V by 4 bases and J by 5 bases, and 5 bases separated the two germline ends. The CDR3 is CSAIGTGELFF. CDR3 DNA sequence: TGCAGTGCTATTGGGACCGGGGAGCTGTTTTTT.

This clone was counted only a few times. V usage is TRBV27 and J usage is TRBJ2-5; 9 bases are a match to TRBD2. V dropped 3 bases and J dropped 4; count of bases not matched to a gene: 6. The CDR3 sequence is 15 residues long. Germline CDR1 MNHEY, CDR2 SMNVEV (reference sequence). The CDR3 DNA reads TGTGCCAGCAGTTTGGGTCTAGCGGGGATAGAGACCCAGTACTTC. Translated: CASSLGLAGIETQYF.